This is a list of T cell receptor beta chains from one sample in a study of blood T cells in healthy people across ages. One entry per CDR3 protein results from TCRdb running MiXCR on the 5' RACE reads. The profile covers about 1.1 million distinct CDR3 sequences, with roughly two fifths appearing a single time and approximately 14% taken by the ten largest. Input material: blood. These receptors were obtained from a man between 18 and 29 years old in good health. CDR3s include the opening cysteine and the closing phenylalanine or tryptophan. Fields, in order: J gene, V gene, clone size, D gene, CDR3 protein, CDR3 DNA. A D gene is named only where the DNA matches it firmly. Size is stated for part of the rows, as once, few or many counts, or as a class when the clone is expanded.

J gene: TRBJ2-3
V gene: TRBV12-3/TRBV12-4
clone size: -
D gene: -
CDR3 protein: CASSLFGRGPDTQYF
CDR3 DNA: TGTGCCAGCAGTTTATTTGGCAGGGGTCCAGATACGCAGTATTTT

J gene: TRBJ1-2
V gene: TRBV25-1
clone size: few
D gene: TRBD1
CDR3 protein: CASTGQGASYGYTF
CDR3 DNA: TGTGCCAGCACTGGACAGGGGGCGAGCTATGGCTACACCTTC

J gene: TRBJ2-7
V gene: TRBV3-1
clone size: few
D gene: -
CDR3 protein: CASSQAIGDLNEQYF
CDR3 DNA: TGTGCCAGCAGCCAAGCTATCGGGGACCTCAATGAGCAGTACTTC

J gene: TRBJ1-4
V gene: TRBV5-1
clone size: -
D gene: -
CDR3 protein: CASSRSENEKLFF
CDR3 DNA: TGCGCCAGCAGCCGCAGTGAAAATGAAAAACTGTTTTTT

J gene: TRBJ2-7
V gene: TRBV29-1
clone size: few
D gene: TRBD1
CDR3 protein: CSVERTGRREQYF
CDR3 DNA: TGCAGCGTTGAAAGGACAGGGCGGCGCGAGCAGTACTTC

J gene: TRBJ1-4
V gene: TRBV27
clone size: -
D gene: TRBD1
CDR3 protein: CASSSRWDRTEKLFF
CDR3 DNA: TGTGCCAGCAGTTCACGTTGGGACAGGACAGAAAAACTGTTTTTT

J gene: TRBJ2-1
V gene: TRBV10-3
clone size: -
D gene: TRBD2
CDR3 protein: CAIRRLAADEQFF
CDR3 DNA: TGTGCCATCAGAAGACTAGCTGCGGATGAGCAGTTCTTC

J gene: TRBJ2-7
V gene: TRBV25-1
clone size: once
D gene: -
CDR3 protein: CASTEGVETQYF
CDR3 DNA: TGTGCCAGCACCGAGGGAGTTGAGACCCAGTACTTT

J gene: TRBJ2-1
V gene: TRBV7-2
clone size: many
D gene: -
CDR3 protein: CASSLEISSYNEQFF
CDR3 DNA: TGTGCCAGCAGCTTAGAAATCAGCTCCTACAATGAGCAGTTCTTC

J gene: TRBJ2-7
V gene: TRBV5-1
clone size: -
D gene: -
CDR3 protein: CASSLRSPSYNEQYF
CDR3 DNA: TGCGCCAGCAGCTTGCGCAGTCCATCCTACAATGAGCAGTACTTC

J gene: TRBJ1-2
V gene: TRBV20-1
clone size: -
D gene: -
CDR3 protein: CSADPPQDRFLGYTF
CDR3 DNA: TGCAGTGCTGATCCTCCCCAAGACAGGTTCCTTGGGTACACCTTC

J gene: TRBJ1-2
V gene: TRBV29-1
clone size: few
D gene: -
CDR3 protein: CSVRHSRGYTF
CDR3 DNA: TGCAGCGTTAGGCACAGCAGAGGCTACACCTTC

J gene: TRBJ2-3
V gene: TRBV12-3/TRBV12-4
clone size: -
D gene: -
CDR3 protein: CASSPPVSGGTQYF
CDR3 DNA: TGTGCCAGCAGTCCTCCGGTCAGCGGCGGTACGCAGTATTTT

J gene: TRBJ2-7
V gene: TRBV20-1
clone size: -
D gene: -
CDR3 protein: CSAAHRMGIYNEQYF
CDR3 DNA: TGCAGTGCTGCACACAGGATGGGGATATACAATGAGCAGTACTTC

J gene: TRBJ1-2
V gene: TRBV5-1
clone size: -
D gene: -
CDR3 protein: CASSQEGARGYTF
CDR3 DNA: TGCGCCAGCAGCCAGGAGGGTGCTAGGGGCTACACCTTC

J gene: TRBJ2-1
V gene: TRBV11-2
clone size: -
D gene: -
CDR3 protein: CASSTWGRKNEQFF
CDR3 DNA: TGTGCCAGCAGCACATGGGGCAGAAAGAATGAGCAGTTCTTC

J gene: TRBJ2-1
V gene: TRBV2
clone size: -
D gene: TRBD2
CDR3 protein: CASGGLAYNEQFF
CDR3 DNA: TGTGCCAGCGGGGGACTAGCATACAATGAGCAGTTCTTC

J gene: TRBJ2-7
V gene: TRBV18
clone size: -
D gene: -
CDR3 protein: CASSPTGEDYEQYF
CDR3 DNA: TGTGCCAGCTCACCAACGGGAGAAGACTACGAGCAGTACTTC

J gene: TRBJ2-1
V gene: TRBV2
clone size: -
D gene: -
CDR3 protein: CASPMKAPSYNEQFF
CDR3 DNA: TGTGCCAGCCCAATGAAGGCCCCTTCCTACAATGAGCAGTTCTTC

J gene: TRBJ1-3
V gene: TRBV7-2
clone size: -
D gene: -
CDR3 protein: CASSLGGGSGNTIYF
CDR3 DNA: TGCGCCAGCAGTCTCGGCGGGGGATCTGGAAACACCATATATTTT

J gene: TRBJ1-5
V gene: TRBV20-1
clone size: -
D gene: -
CDR3 protein: CSASRQASEPQHF
CDR3 DNA: TGCAGTGCTAGTCGGCAGGCCTCTGAACCCCAGCATTTT

J gene: TRBJ1-3
V gene: TRBV4-1
clone size: -
D gene: -
CDR3 protein: CASSQDSASGNTIYF
CDR3 DNA: TGCGCCAGCAGCCAAGATTCGGCCTCTGGAAACACCATATATTTT

J gene: TRBJ2-3
V gene: TRBV2
clone size: few
D gene: -
CDR3 protein: CASSEEGPDTQYF
CDR3 DNA: TGTGCCAGCAGTGAAGAGGGCCCAGATACGCAGTATTTT

J gene: TRBJ2-7
V gene: TRBV20-1
clone size: -
D gene: -
CDR3 protein: CSARGGNLLKEQYF
CDR3 DNA: TGCAGTGCTAGAGGGGGGAATCTCCTTAAAGAGCAGTACTTC

J gene: TRBJ2-7
V gene: TRBV20-1
clone size: -
D gene: TRBD1
CDR3 protein: CSAKDREGTYEQYF
CDR3 DNA: TGCAGTGCGAAAGACAGGGAAGGGACCTACGAGCAGTACTTC

J gene: TRBJ2-7
V gene: TRBV20-1
clone size: many
D gene: TRBD1
CDR3 protein: CSAHRDSSYEQYF
CDR3 DNA: TGCAGTGCACACCGGGACAGCTCCTACGAGCAGTACTTC

J gene: TRBJ1-5
V gene: TRBV20-1
clone size: -
D gene: -
CDR3 protein: CSARDHRAVPPYNSNQPQHF
CDR3 DNA: TGCAGTGCCAGAGATCACCGGGCAGTTCCACCTTATAATAGCAATCAGCCCCAGCATTTT

J gene: TRBJ1-1
V gene: TRBV10-3
clone size: -
D gene: -
CDR3 protein: CAISWTQAQNTEAFF
CDR3 DNA: TGTGCCATCTCATGGACCCAAGCGCAGAACACTGAAGCTTTCTTT

J gene: TRBJ1-4
V gene: TRBV7-9
clone size: -
D gene: -
CDR3 protein: CASSLKEKLFF
CDR3 DNA: TGTGCCAGCAGTTTAAAGGAAAAACTGTTTTTT

J gene: TRBJ1-5
V gene: TRBV13
clone size: few
D gene: TRBD1
CDR3 protein: CASSFGTGANQPQHF
CDR3 DNA: TGTGCCAGCAGCTTTGGGACAGGGGCTAATCAGCCCCAGCATTTT

J gene: TRBJ1-2
V gene: TRBV6-7
clone size: -
D gene: -
CDR3 protein: CARRPYGYTF
CDR3 DNA: TGTGCCAGAAGGCCCTATGGCTACACCTTC

J gene: TRBJ1-5
V gene: TRBV12-3/TRBV12-4
clone size: few
D gene: -
CDR3 protein: CASTSRGPVGPQHF
CDR3 DNA: TGTGCCAGCACGTCCAGGGGACCCGTAGGGCCCCAGCATTTT

J gene: TRBJ2-3
V gene: TRBV3-1
clone size: few
D gene: -
CDR3 protein: CASSHGQIYTDTQYF
CDR3 DNA: TGTGCCAGCAGCCACGGACAGATTTACACAGATACGCAGTATTTT

J gene: TRBJ2-3
V gene: TRBV29-1
clone size: -
D gene: -
CDR3 protein: CSVEDLITTDTQYF
CDR3 DNA: TGCAGCGTTGAAGACCTCATCACCACAGATACGCAGTATTTT

J gene: TRBJ1-6
V gene: TRBV6-2/TRBV6-3
clone size: few
D gene: -
CDR3 protein: CASSYPQGNSPLHF
CDR3 DNA: TGTGCCAGCAGTTACCCCCAAGGGAATTCACCCCTCCACTTT

J gene: TRBJ1-2
V gene: TRBV29-1
clone size: many
D gene: -
CDR3 protein: CSVDAWGQINYGYTF
CDR3 DNA: TGCAGCGTTGACGCCTGGGGGCAGATAAACTATGGCTACACCTTC

J gene: TRBJ1-1
V gene: TRBV20-1
clone size: few
D gene: -
CDR3 protein: CSASRAVNTEAFF
CDR3 DNA: TGCAGTGCTAGTCGGGCGGTGAACACTGAAGCTTTCTTT

J gene: TRBJ2-7
V gene: TRBV21-1
clone size: -
D gene: -
CDR3 protein: CASRTGQASYEQYF
CDR3 DNA: TGTGCCAGCAGAACGGGACAGGCCTCCTACGAGCAGTACTTC

J gene: TRBJ1-1
V gene: TRBV20-1
clone size: -
D gene: TRBD1
CDR3 protein: CSARDRRGGTTEAFF
CDR3 DNA: TGCAGTGCTAGGGACCGCAGGGGGGGAACCACTGAAGCTTTCTTT

J gene: TRBJ2-5
V gene: TRBV11-1
clone size: few
D gene: -
CDR3 protein: CASGKGNEQYF
CDR3 DNA: TGTGCCAGCGGAAAAGGGAATGAGCAGTACTTC

J gene: TRBJ2-1
V gene: TRBV6-2/TRBV6-3
clone size: few
D gene: -
CDR3 protein: CASSYGQNEQFF
CDR3 DNA: TGTGCCAGCAGTTACGGTCAAAATGAGCAGTTCTTC

J gene: TRBJ1-6
V gene: TRBV4-1
clone size: few
D gene: TRBD1
CDR3 protein: CASSRSTGSSYNSPLHF
CDR3 DNA: TGCGCCAGCAGCCGGTCGACAGGGAGCTCCTATAATTCACCCCTCCACTTT

J gene: TRBJ1-2
V gene: TRBV18
clone size: -
D gene: TRBD1
CDR3 protein: CASSPSQGSNYGYTF
CDR3 DNA: TGTGCCAGCTCACCCTCACAGGGGTCCAACTATGGCTACACCTTC

J gene: TRBJ2-1
V gene: TRBV3-1
clone size: few
D gene: -
CDR3 protein: CASSQDRLSEQFF
CDR3 DNA: TGTGCCAGCAGCCAAGATCGGCTTTCTGAGCAGTTCTTC

J gene: TRBJ1-4
V gene: TRBV4-3
clone size: many
D gene: TRBD1
CDR3 protein: CASSQGLIDRANEKLFF
CDR3 DNA: TGCGCCAGCAGCCAAGGACTCATCGACAGGGCTAATGAAAAACTGTTTTTT

J gene: TRBJ2-1
V gene: TRBV9
clone size: -
D gene: TRBD2
CDR3 protein: CASSVSTSGLYNEQFF
CDR3 DNA: TGTGCCAGCAGCGTTTCGACTAGCGGTTTATACAATGAGCAGTTCTTC

J gene: TRBJ2-1
V gene: TRBV4-2
clone size: few
D gene: -
CDR3 protein: CASSQDRSGNNEQFF
CDR3 DNA: TGTGCCAGCAGCCAAGATCGGTCAGGAAACAATGAGCAGTTCTTC

J gene: TRBJ2-5
V gene: TRBV5-6
clone size: -
D gene: TRBD1
CDR3 protein: CASSLPTGNWETQYF
CDR3 DNA: TGTGCCAGCAGCTTACCGACAGGGAATTGGGAGACCCAGTACTTC

J gene: TRBJ2-1
V gene: TRBV14
clone size: -
D gene: TRBD2
CDR3 protein: CASSQFLAGNNEQFF
CDR3 DNA: TGTGCCAGCAGCCAATTCCTAGCGGGAAACAATGAGCAGTTCTTC

J gene: TRBJ2-2
V gene: TRBV6-2/TRBV6-3
clone size: -
D gene: -
CDR3 protein: CASSYDPYPTGELFF
CDR3 DNA: TGTGCCAGCAGTTACGACCCCTACCCCACCGGGGAGCTGTTTTTT

J gene: TRBJ2-7
V gene: TRBV6-5
clone size: -
D gene: TRBD1
CDR3 protein: CASSSGGWSYEQYF
CDR3 DNA: TGTGCCAGCAGCTCAGGGGGTTGGTCCTACGAGCAGTACTTC

J gene: TRBJ2-3
V gene: TRBV4-3
clone size: once
D gene: -
CDR3 protein: CASSQDSGVTTDTQYF
CDR3 DNA: TGCGCCAGCAGCCAAGACTCAGGGGTTACCACAGATACGCAGTATTTT

J gene: TRBJ1-2
V gene: TRBV4-3
clone size: -
D gene: TRBD1
CDR3 protein: CASSHPGTGAYGYTF
CDR3 DNA: TGCGCCAGCAGCCACCCCGGGACAGGGGCTTATGGCTACACCTTC

J gene: TRBJ1-2
V gene: TRBV28
clone size: few
D gene: -
CDR3 protein: CASSKFGGQDGYTF
CDR3 DNA: TGTGCCAGCAGTAAATTCGGGGGGCAGGATGGCTACACCTTC

J gene: TRBJ1-6
V gene: TRBV15
clone size: few
D gene: -
CDR3 protein: CATSRDGPGAENNSPLHF
CDR3 DNA: TGTGCCACCAGCAGAGACGGACCCGGGGCAGAGAATAATTCACCCCTCCACTTT

J gene: TRBJ1-1
V gene: TRBV20-1
clone size: -
D gene: -
CDR3 protein: CSTSQGLTEAFF
CDR3 DNA: TGCAGTACATCGCAGGGCTTAACTGAAGCTTTCTTT

J gene: TRBJ2-5
V gene: TRBV2
clone size: -
D gene: -
CDR3 protein: CASSFGQTETQYF
CDR3 DNA: TGTGCCAGCAGCTTTGGACAAACCGAGACCCAGTACTTC

J gene: TRBJ2-7
V gene: TRBV7-2
clone size: few
D gene: -
CDR3 protein: CASSATGYEPLEQYF
CDR3 DNA: TGTGCCAGCAGCGCCACAGGCTACGAACCTCTCGAGCAGTACTTC

J gene: TRBJ1-1
V gene: TRBV4-1
clone size: -
D gene: -
CDR3 protein: CASSGPMGEMNTEAFF
CDR3 DNA: TGCGCCAGCAGCGGGCCGATGGGGGAAATGAACACTGAAGCTTTCTTT

J gene: TRBJ2-4
V gene: TRBV20-1
clone size: -
D gene: TRBD2
CDR3 protein: CSARPSGGVGAKNIQYF
CDR3 DNA: TGCAGTGCTAGACCTAGCGGGGGGGTCGGAGCCAAAAACATTCAGTACTTC